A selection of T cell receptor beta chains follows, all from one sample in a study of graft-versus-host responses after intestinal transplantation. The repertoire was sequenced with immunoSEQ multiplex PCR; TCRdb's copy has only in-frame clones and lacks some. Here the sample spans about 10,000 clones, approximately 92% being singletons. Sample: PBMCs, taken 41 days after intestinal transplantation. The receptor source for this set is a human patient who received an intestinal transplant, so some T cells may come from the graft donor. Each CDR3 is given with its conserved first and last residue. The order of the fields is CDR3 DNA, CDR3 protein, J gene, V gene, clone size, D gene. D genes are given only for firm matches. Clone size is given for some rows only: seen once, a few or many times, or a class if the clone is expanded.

TGTGCCAGTAGTATCCCCGGACAGGCATACAATGAGCAGTTCTTC CASSIPGQAYNEQFF TRBJ2-1 TRBV19 . TRBD1
TGTGCCAGCAGCTTAGAACGTTTGGGGTACGACGAGCAGTACTTC CASSLERLGYDEQYF TRBJ2-7 TRBV11-2 . .
TGTGCCAGCAGTTCACAGGGAACCTCTGGGGCCAACGTCCTGACTTTC CASSSQGTSGANVLTF TRBJ2-6 TRBV2 . .
TGTGCCAGCTCGGGGTCCACGGGGTATGGTCAGCCCCAGCATTTT CASSGSTGYGQPQHF TRBJ1-5 TRBV2 . .
TGTGCCAGTAGCCGGTCGGGGGGCACTGAAGCTTTCTTT CASSRSGGTEAFF TRBJ1-1 TRBV19 . .
TGTGCCAGCAGTTACAGGGTTAGCAATCAGCCCCAGCATTTT CASSYRVSNQPQHF TRBJ1-5 TRBV6-4 . .
TGTGCCAGACCCGATGAGTTCCAGTACTTC CARPDEFQYF TRBJ2-7 TRBV9 . .
TGTGCCAGCAGCTTCGGGGGAACGGAGCCCCAGCATTTT CASSFGGTEPQHF TRBJ1-5 TRBV7-9 . .
TGTGCCAGCTCTCTCGGTCCTGGCGAGCAGTACTTC CASSLGPGEQYF TRBJ2-7 TRBV18 . .
TGTGCCAGCAGTTTCTCGGACAGGGTGACCTACGAGCAGTACTTC CASSFSDRVTYEQYF TRBJ2-7 TRBV6-5 . TRBD1
TGCGCCAGCAGCTTGGGGCAGGGTATAGGGCTCTCTGGAAACACCATATATTTT CASSLGQGIGLSGNTIYF TRBJ1-3 TRBV5-1 . .
TGTGCCAGCAGCTCGGGACAGGGGGCGTACGAGCAGTACTTC CASSSGQGAYEQYF TRBJ2-7 TRBV9 . TRBD1
TGCGCCAGCAGCTTTAACAGGGGAGGGGGCGAAAAACTGTTTTTT CASSFNRGGGEKLFF TRBJ1-4 TRBV5-1 . TRBD1
TGTGCCAGTAGTATAGACCAGAAGCAGTTCTTC CASSIDQKQFF TRBJ2-1 TRBV19 . .
TGTGCCAGCTCACCACCGAGGTCCGCCGCTCCCTACGAGCAGTACTTC CASSPPRSAAPYEQYF TRBJ2-7 TRBV18 once .
TGTGCCAGCAGCTCCCAGGGTAACACTGAAGCTTTCTTT CASSSQGNTEAFF TRBJ1-1 TRBV7-9 . .
TGTGCCAGCAGTCCGGGGCAGACCTACGAGCAGTACTTC CASSPGQTYEQYF TRBJ2-7 TRBV6-9 once .
TGTGCCATCAGTGTCACGGGGCAGCCCCAGCATTTT CAISVTGQPQHF TRBJ1-5 TRBV10-3 . .
TGTGCCAGCAGCCCAAGGGGGAGTTACGAGCAGTACTTC CASSPRGSYEQYF TRBJ2-7 TRBV6-1 once .
TGTGCCAGCAGCCCCGGTTACAGGGAGACCTACGAGCAGTACTTC CASSPGYRETYEQYF TRBJ2-7 TRBV5-4 . .
TGTGCCATCATGGGGGGGAGCGGCGACCACAATGAGCAGTTCTTC CAIMGGSGDHNEQFF TRBJ2-1 TRBV10-3 once TRBD2
TGTGCCAGTAGTATTGGGGTTGGGGTACCCGAGCAGTACTTC CASSIGVGVPEQYF TRBJ2-7 TRBV19 . .
TGTGCCAGCAGTCCCGCAGGAGACTCACCCCTCCACTTT CASSPAGDSPLHF TRBJ1-6 TRBV2 . .
TGCAGCGTTGAAGATCTAATGTCAAGTAATGAGCAGTTCTTC CSVEDLMSSNEQFF TRBJ2-1 TRBV29-1 . .
TGTGCCAGCAGCCCGAGACGCGTTCCCTACAATGAGCAGTTCTTC CASSPRRVPYNEQFF TRBJ2-1 TRBV5-8 . .
TGTGCCAGCAGTTTGGACCCGGGCTCCGGGGAGCTGTTTTTT CASSLDPGSGELFF TRBJ2-2 TRBV28 . .
TGCGCCAGCAGCTTGGGCCCGGCCTACGAGCAGTACTTC CASSLGPAYEQYF TRBJ2-7 TRBV5-1 few .
TGTGCCAGCGTTGGGGGAAGGGGAAATCAGCCCCAGCATTTT CASVGGRGNQPQHF TRBJ1-5 TRBV6-6 . .
TGTGCCAGCAGCCCCCGGGACAGGGACCCCTACGAGCAGTACTTC CASSPRDRDPYEQYF TRBJ2-7 TRBV21-1 . .
TGCGCCAGCAGCCATTTGGGGCAGGACGAAAAACTGTTTTTT CASSHLGQDEKLFF TRBJ1-4 TRBV4-1 few .
TGTGCCAGCAGTTATCTCACCCTAGCGGGGGACGGGGAGCTGTTTTTT CASSYLTLAGDGELFF TRBJ2-2 TRBV6-5 . TRBD2
TGTGCCAGCAGCTCCCGACAGGGTAGCAACTACGAGCAGTACTTC CASSSRQGSNYEQYF TRBJ2-7 TRBV7-8 once TRBD1
TGTGCCAGCAGTTCCTCTATGGGCTACACCTTC CASSSSMGYTF TRBJ1-2 TRBV6-6 once .
TGTGCCAGTCACTGGGGGGATCCCGCTCCAAATGAAAAACTGTTTTTT CASHWGDPAPNEKLFF TRBJ1-4 TRBV19 . .
TGTGCCAGCAGCTTGGACCCCCCCCCGACCGCGACTAGGGTTGGGACCCAGTACTTC CASSLDPPPTATRVGTQYF TRBJ2-5 TRBV5-6 . .
TGTGCCTGGAGTGGCAGGCCGTACCTACGAGGGCAGTACTTC CAWSGRPYLRGQYF TRBJ2-7 TRBV30 . .
TGTGCCAGCAGCGCTCGGGGGGTAAATGAGCAGTTCTTC CASSARGVNEQFF TRBJ2-1 TRBV11-1 . TRBD2
TGTGCCAGCAGTGGACTTCTTGGTGAGCAGTACTTC CASSGLLGEQYF TRBJ2-7 TRBV6-1 . .
TGTGCCAGCAGCTTAAGGATTACAGATACGCAGTATTTT CASSLRITDTQYF TRBJ2-3 TRBV7-9 . .
TGTGCCAGCAGCTTAAAGGTTGGCACTGAAGCTTTCTTT CASSLKVGTEAFF TRBJ1-1 TRBV7-2 . .
TGTGCCAGCAGCCGCTCGACTAGCGGGGATGCAGATACGCAGTATTTT CASSRSTSGDADTQYF TRBJ2-3 TRBV5-6 . TRBD2
TGTGCCAGCAGGAGTTACAGGGGGGAGGGCGAGCAGTACTTC CASRSYRGEGEQYF TRBJ2-7 TRBV7-2 . .
TGTGCCAGCAGCCCGAACCTACGGGGCAATGAGCAGTTCTTC CASSPNLRGNEQFF TRBJ2-1 TRBV7-9 . .
TGCGCCAGCAGCTCGACACCTTTTGGAAACACCATATATTTT CASSSTPFGNTIYF TRBJ1-3 TRBV5-1 . .
TGCGCCAGCAGCTTTGGGTCGGGAGCGGACACTGAAGCTTTCTTT CASSFGSGADTEAFF TRBJ1-1 TRBV5-1 . .